The source of this T cell receptor beta chain is a study of blood T cells in healthy people across ages. With a J-beta primer mix and a sample-barcoded 5' primer, a second PCR ran about 7 to 12 cycles. Each CDR3 protein is one row after TCRdb ran MiXCR on the 5' RACE reads. The data contain roughly 550,000 distinct CDR3 sequences, 24% of them seen just once; the ten biggest clones take up around 10%. In this sample, this clonotype turned up once. This sample was also put to use in a study of T cells of mothers and their children.

The source of this sequence is a boy younger than 18 in good health. The sequenced sample was blood.

CDR3 in DNA: TGTGCCAGCAGTGATAGGACTAGCGGGGAGAGCTCCTACAATGAGCAGTTCTTC. This translates into CASSDRTSGESSYNEQFF. The gene calls are TRBV2 and TRBJ2-1; TRBD2 agrees at 12 bases. Losses at the gene ends were 3 bases for V and 0 bases for J; bases not matched to a gene: 6. CDR1 is SNHLY and CDR2 is FYNNEI in the germline V gene. This CDR3 is built from 18 residues.